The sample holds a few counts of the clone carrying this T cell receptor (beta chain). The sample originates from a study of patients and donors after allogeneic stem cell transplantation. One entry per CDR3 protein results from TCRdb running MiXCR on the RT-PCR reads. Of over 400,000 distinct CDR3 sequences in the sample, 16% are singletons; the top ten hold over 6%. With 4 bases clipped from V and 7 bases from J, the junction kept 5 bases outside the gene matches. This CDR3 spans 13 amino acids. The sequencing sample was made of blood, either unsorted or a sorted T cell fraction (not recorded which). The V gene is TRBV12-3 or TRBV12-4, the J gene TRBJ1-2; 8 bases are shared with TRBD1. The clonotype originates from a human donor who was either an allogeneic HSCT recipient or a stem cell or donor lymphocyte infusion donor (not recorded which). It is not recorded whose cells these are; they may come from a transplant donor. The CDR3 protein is CASSSTGGFGYTF. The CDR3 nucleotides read TGTGCCAGCAGTTCCACAGGGGGGTTTGGCTACACCTTC.